The text below deals with one TCR beta chain. In the authors' methods: Estimated nucleated cell counts came from reference gene primer amplification. Some clones are missing from TCRdb's copy, which holds only in-frame ones; the method was immunoSEQ multiplex PCR. V, J and clone size are taken as reported in that table, and D and trimming were inferred from the DNA itself. The sample contains about 160,000 clones, about 85% of which appear only once. Enrolment of Seattle patients took place during active infection, and they were followed longitudinally. This record comes from a study of blood T cell repertoires in COVID-19. Study information: COVID-19 samples collected from the United States, Italy and Spain covered acute and convalescent phases. The analysed material was cDNA or gDNA that came from T cells, B-cell-depleted T cells, or PBMCs.

V was trimmed by 0 bases and J by 7 bases, leaving 11 bases between them. Germline assignment: CDR1 KGHDR and CDR2 SFDVKD. The CDR3 consists of 14 residues. The gene calls are TRBV24-1 and TRBJ1-2, with D possibly being TRBD1 (5 bases). This clonotype was obtained from a woman in her 50s with COVID-19, enrolled during active disease. Sequencing was performed on peripheral blood. In DNA form, the CDR3 reads TGTGCCACCAGTGATTTGACAGGTTTCGGTGGCTACACCTTC. It specifies CATSDLTGFGGYTF.